These 16 T cell receptor beta chains were all obtained from the same sample, sequenced in a study of T cells in Graves' hyperthyroidism and ophthalmopathy. Amplified TCR beta CDR3 regions derived from RNA transcripts. A first-round RT-PCR of the TCR CDR3 used the HTBI primer set. TCRdb reprocessed the multiplex PCR reads via MiXCR and lists one record per CDR3 protein. The table includes around 690,000 distinct CDR3 sequences, around 21% detected once. The sequenced sample was blood. These receptor sequences come from a man aged 30-40 years with Graves' ophthalmopathy.

The chain joins TRBV29-1 to TRBJ2-1; 11 bases fit TRBD2. CDR3 size: 16 residues. V trimming: 6 bases; J trimming: 0 bases; junction bases outside the gene matches: 7. Germline V gene data show CDR1 as SQVTM and CDR2 as ANQGSEA. CDR3 nucleotides: TGCAGCGTCCTTTTAGCGGGAGGGAGCTCCTACAATGAGCAGTTCTTC. Its protein product is CSVLLAGGSSYNEQFF.

In this sample, this clonotype turned up many times. V gene TRBV20-1 combines with J gene TRBJ2-3; TRBD2 aligns across 14 bases. CDR3 length equals 16 residues. Looked up from germline, CDR1 is DFQATT and CDR2 is SNEGSKA (reference sequence). Losses at the gene ends were 6 bases for V and 8 bases for J; bases not matched to a gene: 13. The CDR3 loop is CSAIPGTSGRSGTQYF. The DNA of the CDR3 is TGCAGTGCCATCCCCGGGACTAGCGGGAGAAGTGGTACGCAGTATTTT.

This clonotype was picked up a small number of times. V usage is TRBV15 and J usage is TRBJ2-5; either TRBD1 or TRBD2 may supply D (5 bases each). This CDR3 is 14 amino acids long. With 1 base removed from V and 5 bases from J, the gap between germline ends came to 11 bases. Germline values: CDR1 LNHNV, CDR2 YYDKDF (reference sequence). The CDR3 here is CATSRGGVGETQYF. CDR3 sequence (DNA): TGTGCCACCAGCAGAGGAGGGGTCGGGGAGACCCAGTACTTC.

This clonotype was detected a few times. This chain links TRBV19 with TRBJ2-7, with 14 bases fitting TRBD2. The CDR3 consists of 14 residues. V was clipped by 5 bases and J by 6 bases; unmatched bases: 3. Germline V gene lookup returns CDR1 LNHDA and CDR2 SQIVND (reference sequence). The CDR3 coding sequence is TGTGCCAGTAGTCGGACTAGCGGGAGGAGCGAGCAGTACTTC. Protein product: CASSRTSGRSEQYF.

Worth noting for this clonotype: This may stem from a read error, because a much larger clone lies one nucleotide away. The rearrangement joins TRBV20-1 to TRBJ1-1; D not resolved. This CDR3 comprises 13 residues. Deletions cut 7 bases from V and 7 bases from J, with 19 bases between. Germline values: CDR1 DFQATT, CDR2 SNEGSKA (reference sequence). In nucleotides, the CDR3 is TGCAGTGTTGTTTTTGTAGGATCGGGTGAAGCTTTCTTT. Its translation: CSVVFVGSGEAFF.

A few counts support this clonotype. The rearrangement links TRBV30 to TRBJ2-2; D may be TRBD1 (6 bases). Trimming left V 3 bases short and J 2 bases short, with 10 bases between. There are 14 residues in the CDR3. Germline V lookup: CDR1 GTSNPN, CDR2 SVGIG (reference sequence). CDR3 protein: CAWSWGQNTGELFF. DNA of the CDR3: TGTGCCTGGAGCTGGGGGCAAAACACCGGGGAGCTGTTTTTT.

This clonotype was observed a handful of times. This chain connects TRBV12-5 to TRBJ2-1, with D uncertain. V was shortened by 5 bases and J by 8 bases, with 10 bases between the two germline ends. The CDR3 length is 12 residues. Germline V gene data show CDR1 as LGHNT and CDR2 as FRNRAP. CDR3 nucleotide sequence: TGTGCTAGTGGTCTCAGTATCGATGAGCAGTTCTTC. Translated, it gives CASGLSIDEQFF.

There are many counts of this clonotype. V usage is TRBV28 and J usage is TRBJ2-1, with 13 bases aligning to TRBD2. Germline CDR1 reads MDHEN; CDR2 reads SYDVKM. The CDR3 has 14 residues. The V segment lost 6 bases and the J segment 9 bases; nucleotides outside the gene matches: 5. The CDR3 reads CASRLAGGGREQFF. In DNA form, the CDR3 reads TGTGCCAGCAGACTAGCGGGAGGGGGGCGTGAGCAGTTCTTC.

At least ten counts were recorded for this clonotype. The chain combines TRBV5-1 with TRBJ2-3; D is perhaps TRBD2 (5 bases). The V gene lost 2 bases and the J gene lost 2 bases, with 12 bases spanning the gap. CDR1 and CDR2 (germline): SGHRS, YFSETQ. This CDR3 has 15 residues. DNA for the CDR3: TGCGCCAGCAGCTTTAGGCTAGCAGTCACAGATACGCAGTATTTT. Amino acid sequence: CASSFRLAVTDTQYF.

This chain links TRBV9 with TRBJ1-3, with unresolved D. Germline CDR1 reads SGDLS; CDR2 reads YYNGEE. There are 14 residues in the CDR3. V gave up 7 bases and J gave up 2 bases, with 13 bases separating them. In nucleotides, the CDR3 is TGTGCCAGCGATTCGGGCTCCGCTGGAAACACCATATATTTT. This sequence encodes CASDSGSAGNTIYF.

This clonotype has more than one count but fewer than ten. The rearrangement links TRBV27 to TRBJ2-2; 7 bases match TRBD1. The CDR3 sequence is 15 residues long. Germline-derived CDR1 and CDR2 are MNHEY and SMNVEV (reference sequence). J lost 4 bases, V lost 2 bases, and 4 bases had no gene match. The CDR3 spells CASSLVQGSTGELFF. The DNA of the CDR3 is TGTGCCAGCAGTTTAGTACAGGGGTCCACCGGGGAGCTGTTTTTT.

This chain connects TRBV18 to TRBJ1-1; the match to TRBD1 covers 11 bases. The germline V gene has CDR1 KGHSH and CDR2 LQKENI. V shed 2 bases, J shed 0 bases, and the junction held 5 bases outside the gene matches. The CDR3 spans 17 residues. The CDR3, as DNA: TGTGCCAGCTCACCATTTGGGACAGGGGGTATGAACACTGAAGCTTTCTTT. This sequence encodes CASSPFGTGGMNTEAFF.

The V and J genes are TRBV13 and TRBJ2-1; 10 nucleotides align to TRBD2. J gave up 7 bases and V 3 bases, and 15 bases lay outside the gene matches. CDR1 PRHDT and CDR2 FYEKMQ come from the germline V gene (reference sequence). This CDR3 is 18 amino acids long. For the CDR3, the DNA is TGTGCCAGCAGCTTCGGGACTAGCGCGGATGCGGCGCGGAATGAGCAGTTCTTC. This gives the protein CASSFGTSADAARNEQFF.

This clonotype has more than one count but fewer than ten. The chain carries TRBV27 and TRBJ2-1; 8 positions match TRBD2. From germline, CDR1 is MNHEY and CDR2 SMNVEV (reference sequence). Trimming cost V 10 bases and J 7 bases; bases outside gene matches: 12. The CDR3 runs to 14 residues. CDR3 nucleotide sequence: TGTGCCACCACATCAGCGGGAGCGGAAAATGAGCAGTTCTTC. This gives the protein CATTSAGAENEQFF.

V usage is TRBV19 and J usage is TRBJ1-1; 9 positions agree with TRBD1. The germline V gene has CDR1 LNHDA and CDR2 SQIVND (reference sequence). The V segment lost 4 bases and the J segment 0 bases; nucleotides outside the gene matches: 3. The CDR3 runs to 15 residues. The CDR3 loop reads CASSKGQGLNTEAFF. In DNA, the CDR3 is TGTGCCAGTAGTAAGGGACAGGGCCTGAACACTGAAGCTTTCTTT. Combining the CDR3 with reference TRBV19 and TRBJ1-1 gives the whole variable domain DGGITQSPKYLFRKEGQNVTLSCEQNLNHDAMYWYRQDPGQGLRLIYYSQIVNDFQKGDIAEGYSVSREKKESFPLTVTSAQKNPTAFYLCASSKGQGLNTEAFFGQGTRLTVV.

The chain recombines TRBV20-1 with TRBJ1-3; 7 bases are a match to TRBD1. The V gene's germline CDR1 is DFQATT and CDR2 SNEGSKA (reference sequence). The ends lost 4 bases at V and 0 bases at J; junction bases unmatched: 6. CDR3 length: 15 amino acids. CDR3 coding DNA: TGCAGTGCTACGGACAGGACGGACTCTGGAAACACCATATATTTT. Translation gives CSATDRTDSGNTIYF.